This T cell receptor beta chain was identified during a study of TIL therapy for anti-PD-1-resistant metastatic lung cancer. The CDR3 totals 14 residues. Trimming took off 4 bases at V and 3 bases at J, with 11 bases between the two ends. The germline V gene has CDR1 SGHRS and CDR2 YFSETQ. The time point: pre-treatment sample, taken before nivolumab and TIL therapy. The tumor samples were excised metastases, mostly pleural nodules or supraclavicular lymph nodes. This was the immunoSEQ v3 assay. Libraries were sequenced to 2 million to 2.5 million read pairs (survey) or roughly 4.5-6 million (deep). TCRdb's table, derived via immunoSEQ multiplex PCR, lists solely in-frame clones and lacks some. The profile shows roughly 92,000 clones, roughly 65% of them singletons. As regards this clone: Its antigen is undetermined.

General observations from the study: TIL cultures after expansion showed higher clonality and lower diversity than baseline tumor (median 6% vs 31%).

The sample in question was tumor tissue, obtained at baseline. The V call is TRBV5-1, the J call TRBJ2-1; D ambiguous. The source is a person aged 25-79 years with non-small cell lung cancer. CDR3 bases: TGCGCCAGCAGCATCGAGACAAACTACAATGAGCAGTTCTTC. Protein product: CASSIETNYNEQFF.